The 29 T cell receptor beta chains in this list originate from one sample, sequenced in a study of CD8 T cells in ankylosing spondylitis. TCRdb redid the calling of the 5' RACE reads with MiXCR, one entry per CDR3 protein. The sample contains 250,000 to 350,000 distinct CDR3 sequences, less than 25% of which appear only once. Source material: blood, either unsorted or a sorted T cell fraction (not recorded which). The source of these receptors is a female donor with ankylosing spondylitis or in good health (not recorded which).

The chain combines TRBV6-1 with TRBJ1-5, with TRBD1 identical over 10 bases. V shed 6 bases, J shed 7 bases, and the junction held 18 bases outside the gene matches. This CDR3 contains 18 residues. Germline CDR1 reads MNHNS; CDR2 reads SASEGT. The CDR3 DNA is TGTGCCAGCAGAGCGTCCCGGGACAGGGGAAGTTGGGTCCAGCCCCAGCATTTT. It encodes CASRASRDRGSWVQPQHF.

CDR3 sequence: CASSLGLAGPRYEQYF. CDR3 sequence (DNA): TGCGCCAGCAGCCTGGGACTAGCGGGGCCTCGCTACGAGCAGTACTTC. This sequence joins TRBV5-1 and TRBJ2-7; the match to TRBD2 covers 13 bases. CDR1 is SGHRS and CDR2 is YFSETQ in the germline V gene. V lost 4 bases and J lost 3; bases outside the gene matches: 7. This CDR3 has 16 amino acids.

The V gene is TRBV10-1, the J gene TRBJ2-1; D is possibly TRBD2 (6 bases). The germline gives CDR1 WNHNN, CDR2 SYGVQD (reference sequence). V gave up 2 bases and J gave up 6 bases, with 20 bases separating them. This CDR3 contains 17 residues. The CDR3 bases are TGCGCCAGCAGTGAGACGTCTCCGGGGACTCCGGTCAATGAGCAGTTCTTC. Amino acids: CASSETSPGTPVNEQFF.

This clonotype was counted between two and nine times. The chain recombines TRBV27 with TRBJ2-1; either TRBD1 or TRBD2 may fit D (5 bases each). Germline V lookup: CDR1 MNHEY, CDR2 SMNVEV (reference sequence). The V gene lost 3 bases and the J gene lost 6 bases, with 15 bases spanning the gap. This CDR3 comprises 15 residues. The DNA of the CDR3 is TGTGCCAGCAGTTTGGACGGGACCAGAGGCAATGAGCAGTTCTTC. This sequence encodes CASSLDGTRGNEQFF.

This clonotype was found a few times. V usage is TRBV15 and J usage is TRBJ1-2; D is possibly TRBD1 (6 bases). There are 15 residues in the CDR3. CDR1 is LNHNV and CDR2 is YYDKDF in the germline V gene (reference sequence). V was trimmed by 1 base and J by 13 bases, leaving 22 bases between them. The CDR3: CATSRAIEFNGTPTF. CDR3 coding DNA: TGTGCCACCAGCAGAGCTATTGAGTTCAACGGGACACCCACCTTC.

This clonotype was seen a few times. The chain has TRBV20-1 and TRBJ2-7, with TRBD2 as a possible D gene (6 bases). CDR1 is DFQATT, CDR2 SNEGSKA, per germline (reference sequence). The CDR3 consists of 14 residues. Trimming stripped 3 bases from V and 7 bases from J, with 19 bases between. CDR3 residues: CSARAGLSLGEQYF. The CDR3 bases are TGCAGTGCTAGGGCGGGGCTCTCTCTGGGGGAGCAGTACTTC.

In its sample, this clonotype was seen many times. V usage is TRBV20-1 and J usage is TRBJ2-1; D perhaps matches TRBD2 (6 bases). In germline, CDR1 is DFQATT, CDR2 SNEGSKA (reference sequence). Trimming took off 4 bases at V and 1 base at J, with 11 bases between the two ends. The length of the CDR3 is 14 residues. The DNA for the CDR3 is TGCAGTGCTACTCCGGCGGGATCCTACAATGAGCAGTTCTTC. Translating it yields CSATPAGSYNEQFF.

This clonotype came up many times. V usage is TRBV6-2 or TRBV6-3 and J usage is TRBJ2-5, with 11 bases matching TRBD1. V lost 7 bases and J lost 5; bases outside the gene matches: 6. The CDR3 contains 14 residues. CDR1 is MNHEY and CDR2 is SVGEGT in the germline V gene. CDR3 coding DNA: TGTGCCAGCATGCGGACAGGGGGCTTGGAGACCCAGTACTTC. It yields the protein CASMRTGGLETQYF.

This clonotype was seen at least ten times. V usage is TRBV5-1 and J usage is TRBJ2-3; D not certain. The V and J ends lost 0 bases and 0 bases respectively, with 5 bases between them. The CDR3 has 14 residues. Germline-derived CDR1 and CDR2 are SGHRS and YFSETQ. CDR3 in amino acids: CASSLGSSTDTQYF. The CDR3 DNA is TGCGCCAGCAGCTTGGGCAGTAGCACAGATACGCAGTATTTT.

The chain combines TRBV12-3 or TRBV12-4 with TRBJ1-1; D remains unclear. This CDR3 has 15 residues. The V end lost 2 bases, the J end lost 0 bases, and 10 bases lay between the germline ends. CDR3 amino acids: CASSLQENLNTEAFF. The CDR3 bases are TGTGCCAGCAGTTTACAGGAGAACCTGAACACTGAAGCTTTCTTT.

This clonotype turned up a few times. This chain links TRBV5-1 with TRBJ2-5; D is undetermined. This CDR3 region has 13 residues. The germline V and J ends were trimmed by 0 bases and 5 bases, with 8 bases remaining between them. The V gene's germline CDR1 is SGHRS and CDR2 YFSETQ. The CDR3 protein is CASSLDGTETQYF. The CDR3 DNA reads as TGCGCCAGCAGCTTGGACGGCACGGAGACCCAGTACTTC.

J is TRBJ2-1 and V is TRBV7-2; D unresolved. CDR3 length: 13 amino acids. V was pared by 2 bases and J by 7 bases, with 9 bases between. CDR1 and CDR2 from the germline V gene are SGHTA and FQGNSA. The DNA for the CDR3 is TGTGCCAGCAGCTTACTGGCGAGGAATGAGCAGTTCTTC. This codes for CASSLLARNEQFF.

This clonotype is medium-sized (0.01 to 0.1%) by share. This chain links TRBV20-1 with TRBJ2-7; 13 positions match TRBD2. The ends lost 5 bases at V and 4 bases at J; junction bases unmatched: 2. The V gene's germline CDR1 is DFQATT and CDR2 SNEGSKA (reference sequence). This CDR3 comprises 13 residues. This chain's CDR3 is CSASGLAGYEQYF. The CDR3 DNA follows: TGCAGTGCTTCGGGACTAGCGGGATACGAGCAGTACTTC.

This clonotype was counted many times. V is TRBV20-1 and J is TRBJ2-3; no definite D call. Between the trimmed V and J ends, which lost 5 bases and 0 bases, there was a span of 6 bases. The CDR3 length is 12 residues. From germline, CDR1 is DFQATT and CDR2 SNEGSKA (reference sequence). The CDR3 loop is CSAQRSTDTQYF. The CDR3 DNA reads TGCAGTGCTCAAAGGAGCACAGATACGCAGTATTTT.

In its sample, this clonotype was seen a few times. The CDR3 DNA is TGCGCCAGCAGCTTGGGGTCGACAGGGACGAATCAGCCCCAGCATTTT. Protein product: CASSLGSTGTNQPQHF. The V gene is TRBV5-1, the J gene TRBJ1-5, with 7 bases lining up with TRBD1. CDR1 and CDR2 (germline): SGHRS, YFSETQ. The V and J ends lost 0 bases and 4 bases, in that order; junction bases with no gene match: 7. The CDR3 has 16 amino acids.

This clonotype has just one count. The chain has TRBV5-1 and TRBJ2-7, with 9 bases lining up with TRBD2. V was clipped by 4 bases and J by 2 bases; unmatched bases: 4. This CDR3 has 14 amino acids. Germline assignment: CDR1 SGHRS and CDR2 YFSETQ. CDR3 region: CASSPSGIPYEQYF. CDR3 sequence (DNA): TGCGCCAGCAGCCCTAGCGGGATCCCCTACGAGCAGTACTTC.

The rearrangement links TRBV11-2 to TRBJ2-5; D possibly matches TRBD1 or TRBD2 (6 bases each). Germline V lookup: CDR1 SGHAT, CDR2 FQNNGV. The CDR3 spans 13 residues. Trimming removed 6 bases from V and 4 bases from J, with 12 bases in between. This CDR3 reads CASRLQGGETQYF. The CDR3 bases are TGTGCCAGCAGACTACAGGGAGGAGAGACCCAGTACTTC.

V and J are TRBV20-1 and TRBJ2-7; D gene unclear. Trimming removed 3 bases at V and 0 bases at J, with 9 bases between. This CDR3 spans 13 amino acids. CDR1 and CDR2 (germline): DFQATT, SNEGSKA (reference sequence). The CDR3 nucleotides are TGCAGTGCTAGCGTAACGAGCTCCTACGAGCAGTACTTC. This encodes CSASVTSSYEQYF.

The table lists this clonotype with a few counts. The rearrangement joins TRBV20-1 to TRBJ2-1; TRBD2 agrees at 10 bases. The CDR3 length is 13 residues. In germline, CDR1 is DFQATT, CDR2 SNEGSKA (reference sequence). V shed 6 bases, J shed 7 bases, and the junction held 6 bases outside the gene matches. The CDR3: CSARLAGANEQFF. The CDR3 DNA sequence: TGCAGTGCCAGACTAGCGGGTGCTAATGAGCAGTTCTTC.

J is TRBJ2-7 and V is TRBV2, with D unclear. CDR3 size: 14 residues. Germline loops: CDR1 SNHLY, CDR2 FYNNEI. V lost 2 bases to trimming and J lost 0 bases, with 8 bases between them. CDR3 sequence: CASSEIPFSYEQYF. The CDR3 DNA follows: TGTGCCAGCAGTGAAATACCATTCTCCTACGAGCAGTACTTC.

The DNA for the CDR3 is TGCAGTGCTAGTAGAGGGGGCGGCGGCTACACCTTC. Protein sequence: CSASRGGGGYTF. This sequence joins TRBV20-1 and TRBJ1-2; TRBD1 matches at 7 bases. Losses at the gene ends were 3 bases for V and 8 bases for J; bases not matched to a gene: 6. The CDR3 contains 12 residues. Germline CDR1 reads DFQATT; CDR2 reads SNEGSKA (reference sequence).

The chain recombines TRBV29-1 with TRBJ2-7; TRBD1 matches at 10 bases. The CDR3 has 13 residues. Per germline, CDR1 SQVTM and CDR2 ANQGSEA. The V gene end was trimmed by 6 bases and the J gene end by 2 bases; junction bases not matched to a gene: 4. The CDR3 protein is CSVGQGLPYEQYF. In nucleotides, the CDR3 is TGCAGCGTGGGACAGGGGCTCCCCTACGAGCAGTACTTC.

J is TRBJ1-2 and V is TRBV6-5; D may be TRBD1 (6 bases). There are 12 residues in the CDR3. Trimming cost V 7 bases and J 6 bases, with 12 bases left between them. CDR1 and CDR2 from the germline V gene are MNHEY and SVGAGI. CDR3 nucleotides: TGTGCCAGCAAAAGGGGGGGGCATGGCTACACCTTC. Protein: CASKRGGHGYTF.

In DNA form, the CDR3 reads TGTGCCAGCAGCGCAACGGGACTAGCGGAGGGTGAGCAGTTCTTC. This gives the protein CASSATGLAEGEQFF. This chain connects TRBV9 to TRBJ2-1; 11 nucleotides match TRBD2. V shed 3 bases and J 9 bases; nucleotides not matched to a gene: 8. The CDR3 has 15 amino acids. Germline CDR1 SGDLS, CDR2 YYNGEE.

This clonotype was seen only a few times. J is TRBJ2-2 and V is TRBV6-5; D not resolved. Germline V gene sequence: CDR1 MNHEY, CDR2 SVGAGI. The CDR3 has 16 residues. Trimming removed 0 bases at V and 0 bases at J, with 8 bases between. CDR3 DNA: TGTGCCAGCAGTTACTCTATCCAAACGAACACCGGGGAGCTGTTTTTT. Encoded protein: CASSYSIQTNTGELFF.

This clonotype was counted between two and nine times. This chain joins TRBV10-3 and TRBJ2-3; TRBD2 aligns across 11 bases. CDR3 size: 17 residues. Germline CDR1 reads ENHRY; CDR2 reads SYGVKD. The V gene end was trimmed by 4 bases and the J gene end by 2 bases; junction bases not matched to a gene: 8. CDR3 in amino acids: CAISGASGRSHTDTQYF. The DNA of the CDR3 is TGTGCCATCAGTGGGGCTAGCGGGAGGTCCCACACAGATACGCAGTATTTT.

The chain recombines TRBV7-9 with TRBJ2-3; no firm D call. This CDR3 region has 13 residues. V was shortened by 4 bases and J by 5 bases, with 10 bases between the two germline ends. Germline-derived CDR1 and CDR2 are SEHNR and FQNEAQ (reference sequence). CDR3 DNA sequence: TGTGCCAGCAGCTCACCGCCCAAAGATACGCAGTATTTT. It encodes CASSSPPKDTQYF. The full variable domain, rest sourced from reference TRBV7-9 and TRBJ2-3, is DTGVSQNPRHKITKRGQNVTFRCDPISEHNRLYWYRQTLGQGPEFLTYFQNEAQLEKSRLLSDRFSAERPKGSFSTLEIQRTEQGDSAMYLCASSSPPKDTQYFGPGTRLTVL.

The table lists this clonotype with many counts. The chain carries TRBV7-2 and TRBJ2-7; tentatively, D is TRBD2 (5 bases). Deletions cut 4 bases from V and 1 base from J, with 8 bases between. The V gene's germline CDR1 is SGHTA and CDR2 FQGNSA. The CDR3 consists of 13 residues. The CDR3, as DNA: TGTGCCAGCAGCTCAGGACTTTCCTACGAGCAGTACTTC. This gives the protein CASSSGLSYEQYF. The whole variable domain, filled in from reference TRBV7-2 and TRBJ2-7, reads GAGVSQSPSNKVTEKGKDVELRCDPISGHTALYWYRQSLGQGLEFLIYFQGNSAPDKSGLPSDRFSAERTGGSVSTLTIQRTQQEDSAVYLCASSSGLSYEQYFGPGTRLTVT.

This clonotype was counted only a few times. The chain joins TRBV9 to TRBJ2-1; D possibly corresponds to TRBD2 (7 bases). V was pared by 0 bases and J by 4 bases, with 14 bases between. Germline V gene sequence: CDR1 SGDLS, CDR2 YYNGEE. This CDR3 has 16 residues. CDR3: CASSVGGGHIYNEQFF. The CDR3 DNA is TGTGCCAGCAGCGTAGGGGGGGGACACATTTACAATGAGCAGTTCTTC.